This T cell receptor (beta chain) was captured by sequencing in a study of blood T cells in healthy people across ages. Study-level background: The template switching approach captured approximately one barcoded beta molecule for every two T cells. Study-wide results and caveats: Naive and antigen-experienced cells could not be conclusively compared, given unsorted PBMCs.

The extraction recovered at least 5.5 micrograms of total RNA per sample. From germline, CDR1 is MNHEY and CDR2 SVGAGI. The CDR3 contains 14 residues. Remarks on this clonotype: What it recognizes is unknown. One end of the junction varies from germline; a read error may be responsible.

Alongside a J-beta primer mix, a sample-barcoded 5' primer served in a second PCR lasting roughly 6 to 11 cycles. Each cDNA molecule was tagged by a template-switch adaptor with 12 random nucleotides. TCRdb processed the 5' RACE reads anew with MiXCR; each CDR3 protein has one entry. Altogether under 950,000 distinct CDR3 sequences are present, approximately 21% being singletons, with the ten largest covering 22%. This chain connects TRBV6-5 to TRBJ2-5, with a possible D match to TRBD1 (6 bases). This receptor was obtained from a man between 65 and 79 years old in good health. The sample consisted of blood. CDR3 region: CASSLSTGQETQYF. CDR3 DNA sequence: TGTGCTAGCAGTCTATCCACAGGGCAAGAGACCCAGTACTTC.